This T cell receptor beta chain was sequenced for a study of T cell changes during pregnancy in multiple sclerosis. V gave up 1 base and J gave up 7 bases, with 7 bases separating them. CDR1 KGHSH and CDR2 LQKENI come from the germline V gene. The CDR3 sequence is 12 residues long. The repertoire was sequenced with immunoSEQ multiplex PCR; TCRdb's copy has only in-frame clones and lacks some. The sample shows roughly 40,000 clones, 70% to 90% of them seen only once. The sequencing used CD4+ T cells from peripheral blood mononuclear cells, collected after pregnancy. The chain is built from TRBV18 and TRBJ1-1; D unresolved. The TCR originated in a female donor with multiple sclerosis, enrolled in a pregnancy study. The CDR3 loop reads CASSPREGEAFF. CDR3 coding DNA: TGTGCCAGCTCACCACGGGAGGGTGAAGCTTTCTTT.